This is a list of T cell receptor beta chains from one sample in a study of T-cell reconstitution after alpha-beta-depleted transplantation in children. TCRdb used MiXCR to reprocess the PCR reads, holding one entry per CDR3 protein. The profile covers about 870,000 distinct CDR3 sequences, with 15% to 20% appearing a single time and 5% taken by the ten largest. This specimen was PBMCs, mostly from graft donor cells, taken 360 days after TCRalphabeta/CD19-depleted stem cell transplant. These receptors were obtained from a male patient between 5 and 17 years old who had a stem cell transplant for acute lymphoblastic leukemia, so the T cells may come from the graft donor. Both conserved end residues are part of each CDR3. A D gene is named only where the DNA matches it firmly. A clone size is listed for some rows: how often the clone was seen (once, few, many), or a class if it is expanded.

j_call v_call d_call clone_size cdr3_nt cdr3_aa
TRBJ2-3 TRBV6-4 TRBD2 - TGTGCCAGCAGTGACGAGCGGACTAGGAATACGCAGTATTTT CASSDERTRNTQYF
TRBJ2-7 TRBV29-1 - - TGCAGCGCCAAGGAGCAACAGGCTACCTACGAGCAGTACTTC CSAKEQQATYEQYF
TRBJ1-1 TRBV27 - few TGTGCCAGCAGAAAGAGCACTGAAGCTTTCTTT CASRKSTEAFF
TRBJ1-2 TRBV9 TRBD1 few TGTGCCAGCAGCCCCCGGGACAGGGTGGAAAGGCGCTACACCTTC CASSPRDRVERRYTF
TRBJ2-7 TRBV9 TRBD2 - TGTGCCAGCAGCGTAACCCTAGCGGGAGGCTCCGAGCAGTACTTC CASSVTLAGGSEQYF
TRBJ2-3 TRBV12-3/TRBV12-4 - few TGTGCCAGCAGTTTAGCGTATAGCACAGATACGCAGTATTTT CASSLAYSTDTQYF
TRBJ2-3 TRBV24-1 TRBD1 few TGTGCCACCGGGGGCAGTGTACAGGGGGCAAAAGATACGCAGTATTTT CATGGSVQGAKDTQYF
TRBJ2-1 TRBV4-1 - few TGCGCCAACAGCCAAGGAATGGCGAGGGGGACCTACAATGAGCAGTTCTTC CANSQGMARGTYNEQFF
TRBJ2-1 TRBV12-3/TRBV12-4 TRBD1 many TGTGCCAGCAGTGGACAGGGGGACAATGAGCAGTTCTTC CASSGQGDNEQFF
TRBJ1-1 TRBV5-1 - - TGCGCCAGCAGCTTGATTCCGGGGCAAAACACTGAAGCTTTCTTT CASSLIPGQNTEAFF
TRBJ2-1 TRBV15 TRBD2 many TGTGCCACCAGCAGTCGGGACTACTCCTACAATGAGCAGTTCTTC CATSSRDYSYNEQFF